This T cell receptor (beta chain) was obtained from a study of blood T cell repertoires in COVID-19. The overall study: Collection of acute and convalescent COVID-19 samples took place in the United States, Italy and Spain. Sources were T cells, B-cell-depleted T cells, or PBMCs; the material itself was cDNA or gDNA.

Cohort 3 donors were reported recovered after two negative PCRs, clearance, or symptom resolution. The CDR3 is made up of 14 amino acids. The germline V and J ends were trimmed by 3 bases and 5 bases, with 11 bases remaining between them. Per germline, CDR1 KGHSH and CDR2 LQKENI. In the original processing: Amplification of reference gene primers provided the estimated nucleated cell counts. Assay: immunoSEQ multiplex PCR; the TCRdb copy retains only in-frame clones and omits some. V and J calls and clone size are as listed in that table; D and trimming were resolved from the DNA. In the table there are 110,000 to 150,000 clones, roughly 75% of which are singletons.

The TCR comes from a woman between 45 and 65 years old who had recovered from COVID-19. The sample was PBMCs or T cells enriched from blood (not recorded which). The chain recombines TRBV18 with TRBJ2-1; TRBD1 is a possible D gene (5 bases). The CDR3 bases are TGTGCCAGCTCACCGACAGATACCGACAATGAGCAGTTCTTC. Translating gives CASSPTDTDNEQFF.